What follows describes a single T cell receptor (beta chain). Its target antigen remains unknown. No much larger clone is present one base from it, and per-base qualities are unavailable. The collaborating institutions used their own protocols to collect whole blood in K2EDTA tubes. For TCRbeta analysis, collaborators shipped samples as frozen whole blood, isolated PBMCs, or DNA extracted from either of those sample types. Per the germline V gene, SGHAT is the CDR1 and FQNNGV is the CDR2. The CDR3, from cysteine to phenylalanine, totals 16 residues. Just CDR3 DNA is preserved here, 48 bases in frame from base 1. Trimming takes 1 base from V and 7 bases from J, and the germline ends sit 17 bases apart. The data were obtained in a study of blood T cell repertoires in COVID-19 (dated by TCRdb to the early 2020s). With regard to the full study: The collaborator samples originated in the United States, Italy and Spain and spanned the acute and convalescent phases of COVID-19. The prospective study material was composed of cDNA or gDNA derived from T cells, B-cell-depleted T cells, or PBMCs. Deeply sampled blood TCRbeta repertoires from subjects exposed to, actively infected with, or recovered from COVID-19 were included in the dataset. The repertoires were released in a freely available public database meant as a resource for research on the immune response to SARS-CoV-2. The samples were drawn from two sources: the first 160 participants of the ongoing ImmuneRACE study, and 1,000 to 1,500 subjects contributed by 6 global collaborators. A de-identified subject ID, COVID-19 status, age in years and sex were almost always included in the sample metadata. HLA class I and class II types, where available, came from metadata supplied by the sample provider rather than from assay-based typing. The paper's findings and limits, for the study overall: The quantity of clinical and demographic metadata differed by source and by participant and was supplied without curation.

TCRbeta CDR3 regions were amplified from genomic DNA using the immunoSEQ Assay, a bias-controlled multiplex PCR. Per the authors' processing: The number of nucleated cells in each sample was estimated from the amplification of reference gene primers within the assay. To quantify the absolute abundance of each unique TCRbeta CDR3 rearrangement, sequence reads were collapsed and filtered. For each sample, productive Simpson clonality was calculated by taking the square root of Simpson's diversity index across productive rearrangements. TCRdb re-hosts the immuneACCESS table, in-frame sequences only. Its copies lack some clones; in the studies checked, an unresolved V gene accounts for under half of them, and the cause for the rest is not known. The V and J calls and the clone size are those of that table, but D and trimming were determined from the DNA. Across this sample there are approximately 220,000 clones, with under 90% seen only once. Of the sample, about 4.5% falls within the top ten clones.

Here the chain combines TRBV11-2 and TRBJ2-1; the D gene is perhaps TRBD2, on 5 matching bases. The sequence was collected from a man in his fifties with acute or convalescent COVID-19. Sequences were obtained from peripheral blood. The DNA is TGTGCCAGCAGCTTAGTGGTACCGGGGATCGGGAATGAGCAGTTCTTC. This yields the protein CASSLVVPGIGNEQFF.